This T cell receptor beta chain was identified in a study of blood T cells in healthy people across ages. Germline V gene data show CDR1 as MDHEN and CDR2 as SYDVKM. This CDR3 contains 14 residues. This clonotype was seen a few times. Next came a second PCR, run for about 7 to 12 cycles, which used a sample-barcoded 5' primer along with a J-beta primer mix. TCRdb recomputed calls from the 5' RACE reads with MiXCR, one row per CDR3 protein. The profile shows some 1,500,000 distinct CDR3 sequences, approximately 39% of them singletons. The TCR sequence derives from a woman younger than 30 in good health. The rearrangement links TRBV28 to TRBJ2-5; TRBD1 agrees at 9 bases. The J call may not be correct, given that the DNA end is closer to TRBJ2-7. The material sequenced was blood. The CDR3 nucleotides are TGTGCCAGCAGTTTAGGGACAGGGCTGAACGAGCAGTACTTC. Protein product: CASSLGTGLNEQYF.